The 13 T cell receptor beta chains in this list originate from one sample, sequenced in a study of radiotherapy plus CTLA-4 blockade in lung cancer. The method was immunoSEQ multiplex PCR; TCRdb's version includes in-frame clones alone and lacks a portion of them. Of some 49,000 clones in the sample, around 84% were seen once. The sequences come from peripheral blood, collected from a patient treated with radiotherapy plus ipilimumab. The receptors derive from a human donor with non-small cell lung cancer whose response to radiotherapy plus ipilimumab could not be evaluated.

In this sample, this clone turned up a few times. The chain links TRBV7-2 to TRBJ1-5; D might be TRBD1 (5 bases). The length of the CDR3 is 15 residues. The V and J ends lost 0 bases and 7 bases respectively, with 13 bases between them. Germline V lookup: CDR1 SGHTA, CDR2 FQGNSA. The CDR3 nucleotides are TGTGCCAGCAGCTTAGCCGGGACGGGAGGACAGCCCCAGCATTTT. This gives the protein CASSLAGTGGQPQHF. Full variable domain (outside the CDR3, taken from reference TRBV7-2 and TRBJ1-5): GAGVSQSPSNKVTEKGKDVELRCDPISGHTALYWYRQSLGQGLEFLIYFQGNSAPDKSGLPSDRFSAERTGGSVSTLTIQRTQQEDSAVYLCASSLAGTGGQPQHFGDGTRLSIL.

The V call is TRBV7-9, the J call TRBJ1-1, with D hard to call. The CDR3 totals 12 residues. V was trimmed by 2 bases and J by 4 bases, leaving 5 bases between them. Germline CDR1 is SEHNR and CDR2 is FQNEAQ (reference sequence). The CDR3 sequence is CASSLSLTEAFF. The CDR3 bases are TGTGCCAGCAGCTTATCCCTCACTGAAGCTTTCTTT.

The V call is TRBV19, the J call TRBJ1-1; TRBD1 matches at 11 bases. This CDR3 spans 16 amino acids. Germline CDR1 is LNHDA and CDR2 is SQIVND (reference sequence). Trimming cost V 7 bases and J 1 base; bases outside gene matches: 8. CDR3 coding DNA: TGTGCCAGTAACTCCCCGGGACAGGGGGGGAACACTGAAGCTTTCTTT. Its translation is CASNSPGQGGNTEAFF. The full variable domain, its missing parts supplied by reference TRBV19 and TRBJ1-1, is DGGITQSPKYLFRKEGQNVTLSCEQNLNHDAMYWYRQDPGQGLRLIYYSQIVNDFQKGDIAEGYSVSREKKESFPLTVTSAQKNPTAFYLCASNSPGQGGNTEAFFGQGTRLTVV.

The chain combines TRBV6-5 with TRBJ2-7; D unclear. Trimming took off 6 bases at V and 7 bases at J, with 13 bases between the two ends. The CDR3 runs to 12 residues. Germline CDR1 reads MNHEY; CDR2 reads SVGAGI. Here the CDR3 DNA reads TGTGCCAGCAGATCGACTGTCCATGAGCAGTACTTC. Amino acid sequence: CASRSTVHEQYF.

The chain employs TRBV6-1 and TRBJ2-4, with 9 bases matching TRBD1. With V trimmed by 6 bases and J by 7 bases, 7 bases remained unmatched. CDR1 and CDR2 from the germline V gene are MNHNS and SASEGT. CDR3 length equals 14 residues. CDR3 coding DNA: TGTGCCAGCAGGGACAGGGGACTTGGGAACATTCAGTACTTC. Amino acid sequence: CASRDRGLGNIQYF.

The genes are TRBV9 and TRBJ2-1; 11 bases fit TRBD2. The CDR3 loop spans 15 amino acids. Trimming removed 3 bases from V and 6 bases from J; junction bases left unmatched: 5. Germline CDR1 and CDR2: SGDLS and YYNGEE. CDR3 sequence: CASSARLAGSNEQFF. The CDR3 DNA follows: TGTGCCAGCAGCGCTCGACTAGCGGGAAGCAATGAGCAGTTCTTC.

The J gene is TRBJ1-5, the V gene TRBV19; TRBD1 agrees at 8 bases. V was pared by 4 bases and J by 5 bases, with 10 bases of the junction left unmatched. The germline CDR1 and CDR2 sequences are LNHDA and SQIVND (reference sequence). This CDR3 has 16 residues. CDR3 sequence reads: CASSNTGGALDQPQHF. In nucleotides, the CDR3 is TGTGCCAGTAGTAATACAGGGGGGGCCCTCGATCAGCCCCAGCATTTT.

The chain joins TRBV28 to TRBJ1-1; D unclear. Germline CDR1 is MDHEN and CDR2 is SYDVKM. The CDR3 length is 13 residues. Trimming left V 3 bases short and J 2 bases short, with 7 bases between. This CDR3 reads CASSLAVNTEAFF. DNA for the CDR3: TGTGCCAGCAGTTTGGCAGTTAACACTGAAGCTTTCTTT. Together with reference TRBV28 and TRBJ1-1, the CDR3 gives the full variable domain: DVKVTQSSRYLVKRTGEKVFLECVQDMDHENMFWYRQDPGLGLRLIYFSYDVKMKEKGDIPEGYSVSREKKERFSLILESASTNQTSMYLCASSLAVNTEAFFGQGTRLTVV.

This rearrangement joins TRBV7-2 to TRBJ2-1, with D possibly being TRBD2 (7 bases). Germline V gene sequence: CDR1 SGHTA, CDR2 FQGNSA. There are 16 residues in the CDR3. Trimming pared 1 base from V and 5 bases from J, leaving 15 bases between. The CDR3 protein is CASSLGGREFNNEQFF. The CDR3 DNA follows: TGTGCCAGCAGCTTAGGGGGGCGGGAGTTCAACAATGAGCAGTTCTTC.

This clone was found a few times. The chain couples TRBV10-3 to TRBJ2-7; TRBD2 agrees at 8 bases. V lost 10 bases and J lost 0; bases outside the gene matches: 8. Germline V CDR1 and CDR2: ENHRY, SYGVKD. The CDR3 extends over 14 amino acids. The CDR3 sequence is CATQGLADSYEQYF. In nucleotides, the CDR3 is TGTGCCACCCAAGGACTAGCCGACTCCTACGAGCAGTACTTC.

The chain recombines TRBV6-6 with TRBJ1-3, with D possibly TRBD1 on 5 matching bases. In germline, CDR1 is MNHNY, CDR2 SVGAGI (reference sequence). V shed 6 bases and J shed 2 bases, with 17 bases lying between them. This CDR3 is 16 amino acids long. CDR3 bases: TGTGCCAGCAGCCCGTTCGCCGACAGTCCTGGAAACACCATATATTTT. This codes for CASSPFADSPGNTIYF.

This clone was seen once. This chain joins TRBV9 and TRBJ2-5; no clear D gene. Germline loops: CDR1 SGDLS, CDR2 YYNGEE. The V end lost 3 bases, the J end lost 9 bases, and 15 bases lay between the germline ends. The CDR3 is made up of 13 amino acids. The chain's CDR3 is CASSDPPNQSQYF. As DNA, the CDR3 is TGTGCCAGCAGCGACCCTCCCAATCAGTCCCAGTACTTC.

The CDR3 sequence is CASRDVASSPLHF. The CDR3 bases are TGTGCCAGCAGAGATGTAGCTAGTTCACCCCTCCACTTT. The rearrangement joins TRBV28 to TRBJ1-6; unclear D gene. The CDR3 is made up of 13 amino acids. Looked up from germline, CDR1 is MDHEN and CDR2 is SYDVKM. Trimming removed 6 bases from V and 9 bases from J, with 12 bases in between.